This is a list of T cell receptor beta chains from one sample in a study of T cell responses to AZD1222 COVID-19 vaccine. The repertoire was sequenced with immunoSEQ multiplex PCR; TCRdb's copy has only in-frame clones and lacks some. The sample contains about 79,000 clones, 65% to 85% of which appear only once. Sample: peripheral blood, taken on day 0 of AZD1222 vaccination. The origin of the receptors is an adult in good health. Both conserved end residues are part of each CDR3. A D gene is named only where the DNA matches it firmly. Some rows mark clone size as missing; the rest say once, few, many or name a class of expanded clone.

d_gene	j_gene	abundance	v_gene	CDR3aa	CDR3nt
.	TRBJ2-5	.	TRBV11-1	CASSDQAWEETQYF	TGTGCCAGCAGCGATCAAGCGTGGGAAGAGACCCAGTACTTC
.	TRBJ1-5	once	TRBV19	CASSIGGGVGNQPQHF	TGTGCCAGTAGTATAGGTGGAGGGGTTGGAAATCAGCCCCAGCATTTT
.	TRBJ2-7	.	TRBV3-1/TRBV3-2	CASMRGGSQYF	TGTGCCAGCATGAGGGGGGGTTCGCAGTACTTC
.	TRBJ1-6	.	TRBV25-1	CASSEGSSYNSPLHF	TGTGCCAGCAGTGAAGGAAGCTCCTATAATTCACCCCTCCACTTT
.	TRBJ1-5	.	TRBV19	CASSASWQQPQHF	TGTGCCAGTAGTGCCTCGTGGCAACAGCCCCAGCATTTT
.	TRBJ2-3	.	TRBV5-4	CASSLGRGKGDTQYF	TGTGCCAGCAGCTTGGGTCGGGGAAAAGGAGATACGCAGTATTTT
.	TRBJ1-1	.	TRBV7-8	CASSPTRGRAEAFF	TGTGCCAGCAGCCCGACCAGGGGACGGGCTGAAGCTTTCTTT
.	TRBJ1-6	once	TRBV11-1	CASSSRGGANSPLHF	TGTGCCAGCAGCTCCAGGGGCGGGGCGAATTCACCCCTCCACTTT
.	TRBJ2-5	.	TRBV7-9	CASSLEGGSVETQYF	TGTGCCAGCAGCTTAGAAGGGGGTTCGGTGGAGACCCAGTACTTC
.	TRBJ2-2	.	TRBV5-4	CASSLDRSTGELFF	TGTGCCAGCAGCCTGGACAGATCCACCGGGGAGCTGTTTTTT
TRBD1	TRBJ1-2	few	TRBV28	CASSFPLAQGGYTF	TGTGCCAGCAGTTTTCCCCTGGCACAGGGGGGCTACACCTTC
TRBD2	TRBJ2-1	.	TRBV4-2	CASSQSTSGVYNEQFF	TGTGCCAGCAGCCAATCGACTAGCGGGGTTTACAATGAGCAGTTCTTC